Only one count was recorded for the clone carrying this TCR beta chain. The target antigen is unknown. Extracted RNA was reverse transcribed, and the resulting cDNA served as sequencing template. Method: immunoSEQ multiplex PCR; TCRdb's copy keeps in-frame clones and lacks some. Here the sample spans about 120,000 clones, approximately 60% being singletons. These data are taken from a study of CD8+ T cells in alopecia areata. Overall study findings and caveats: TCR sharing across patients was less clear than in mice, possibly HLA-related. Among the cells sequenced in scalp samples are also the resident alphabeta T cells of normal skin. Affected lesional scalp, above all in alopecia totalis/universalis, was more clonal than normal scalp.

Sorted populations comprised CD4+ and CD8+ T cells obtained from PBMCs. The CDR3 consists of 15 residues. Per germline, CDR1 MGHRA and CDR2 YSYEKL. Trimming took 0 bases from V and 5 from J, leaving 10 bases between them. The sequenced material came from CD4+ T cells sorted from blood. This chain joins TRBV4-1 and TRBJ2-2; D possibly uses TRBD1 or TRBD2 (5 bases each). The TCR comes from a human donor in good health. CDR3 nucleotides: TGCGCCAGCAGCCAAGATTCGTGGGGGACCGGGGAGCTGTTTTTT. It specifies CASSQDSWGTGELFF.